The rows below give T cell receptor beta chains drawn from one sample of a study of T cells after yellow fever vaccination. TCRdb analysed the 5' RACE reads with MiXCR anew, one entry per CDR3 protein. Among some 120,000 distinct CDR3 sequences listed, about 8.4% were seen once. The sequencing used CD8+ T cells sorted from PBMCs, collected on the day of the yellow fever booster vaccination. The receptors shown here come from a man aged 18 to 29 who received the YFV17D yellow fever vaccine. Each CDR3 is given with its conserved first and last residue. Fields, in order: D gene, clone size, J gene, V gene, CDR3 protein, CDR3 DNA. The D gene is left open where the match is weak. Size tells how often a clone was seen (once, few, many) or the class of an expanded clone, and some rows leave it out.

TRBD1,.,TRBJ1-2,TRBV9,CASSGTGSPGLDGYTF,TGTGCCAGCAGCGGGACAGGGAGCCCGGGGCTCGATGGCTACACCTTC
.,few,TRBJ2-2,TRBV7-6,CASSITPRELFF,TGTGCCAGCAGCATCACCCCAAGGGAGCTGTTTTTT
TRBD2,.,TRBJ2-3,TRBV6-2/TRBV6-3,CASSYSRTRSSTDTQYF,TGTGCCAGCAGTTACTCGAGGACTAGATCTAGCACAGATACGCAGTATTTT
.,many,TRBJ2-1,TRBV4-3,CASSPQWTDNEQFF,TGCGCCAGCAGCCCCCAGTGGACCGACAATGAGCAGTTCTTC
TRBD2,.,TRBJ2-4,TRBV6-6,CASSYGRGGAKNIQYF,TGTGCCAGCAGTTACGGGCGGGGGGGCGCCAAAAACATTCAGTACTTC
.,few,TRBJ2-4,TRBV7-6,CASSLRVGGENIQYF,TGTGCCAGCAGCCTCCGGGTGGGGGGCGAAAACATTCAGTACTTC
TRBD2,.,TRBJ2-1,TRBV6-2/TRBV6-3,CASSGLAGGLKLFF,TGTGCCAGCAGTGGACTAGCGGGGGGCCTGAAACTGTTCTTC
.,many,TRBJ2-3,TRBV7-8,CASSRDVDTQYF,TGTGCCAGCAGCCGCGACGTGGATACGCAGTATTTT
TRBD1,few,TRBJ1-2,TRBV19,CASTGQDYGYTF,TGTGCCAGCACCGGACAGGACTATGGCTACACCTTC
.,.,TRBJ1-6,TRBV4-3,CASSQDGTGSRSPLHF,TGCGCCAGCAGCCAAGATGGGACGGGCTCGAGGTCACCCCTCCACTTT
.,.,TRBJ2-3,TRBV7-2,CASSLVTLLGRTDTQYF,TGTGCCAGCAGCTTGGTAACACTTCTGGGGAGGACAGATACGCAGTATTTT
TRBD2,.,TRBJ2-7,TRBV20-1,CSARVGAGAYEQYF,TGCAGTGCTAGAGTGGGAGCGGGGGCCTACGAGCAGTACTTC
.,few,TRBJ1-5,TRBV7-8,CASSPSGAQPQHF,TGTGCCAGCAGCCCCTCGGGTGCTCAGCCCCAGCATTTT
.,.,TRBJ2-1,TRBV4-1,CASSLSPDSAYNEQFF,TGCGCCAGCAGCCTAAGCCCGGACAGCGCCTACAATGAGCAGTTCTTC